Presented here are 9 T cell receptor beta chains from one specimen sequenced in a study of blood T cell repertoires in COVID-19. Sequencing was performed with immunoSEQ multiplex PCR; in TCRdb, only in-frame clones are kept and a portion is missing. Among under 150,000 clones listed, roughly 81% were seen once. Sequencing was done on a sample of peripheral blood. The receptors were sampled from a human donor in a cohort sampled during active COVID-19.

Written as DNA, the CDR3 is TGTGCCAGCAGCTTGGCGGGGACAGACTATGGCTACACCTTC. Protein: CASSLAGTDYGYTF. The rearrangement links TRBV7-9 to TRBJ1-2, with TRBD1 matching 7 bases. Unmatched junction bases numbered 4, after V lost 3 bases and J lost 3 bases. The V gene's germline CDR1 is SEHNR and CDR2 FQNEAQ (reference sequence). This CDR3 is 14 amino acids long.

The CDR3 here is CASTNRAQETQYF. CDR3 DNA sequence: TGTGCCAGCACTAACAGGGCTCAAGAGACCCAGTACTTC. This chain joins TRBV7-8 and TRBJ2-5; D perhaps matches TRBD1 (6 bases). Germline V gene sequence: CDR1 SGHVS, CDR2 FQNEAQ. Deletions cut 7 bases from V and 2 bases from J, with 11 bases between. The CDR3 totals 13 residues.

The rearrangement joins TRBV3-1 (or the pseudogene TRBV3-2) to TRBJ1-3; D ambiguous. V was shortened by 7 bases and J by 0 bases, with 19 bases between the two germline ends. This CDR3 contains 17 residues. The germline gives CDR1 LGHDT, CDR2 YNNKEL (reference sequence). The CDR3 nucleotides are TGTGCCAGCACCACCAGTTCTCAAACTAACTCTGGAAACACCATATATTTT. Its protein is CASTTSSQTNSGNTIYF.

CDR3: CSVRTANTGELFF. The CDR3 nucleotides are TGCAGCGTGAGGACAGCGAACACCGGGGAGCTGTTTTTT. The rearrangement links TRBV29-1 to TRBJ2-2; TRBD1 is a possible D gene (6 bases). The ends were cut back, 6 bases at V and 0 bases at J, with 8 bases in the middle. In germline, CDR1 is SQVTM, CDR2 ANQGSEA. The CDR3 runs to 13 residues.

This clone has a handful of counts. The J gene is TRBJ1-5, the V gene TRBV6-5, with 10 bases matching TRBD1. V was pared by 6 bases and J by 7 bases, with 9 bases of the junction left unmatched. This CDR3 has 15 residues. Germline V gene sequence: CDR1 MNHEY, CDR2 SVGAGI. The CDR3 region is CASRSGQGVRQPQHF. DNA for the CDR3: TGTGCCAGCAGATCCGGACAGGGGGTACGACAGCCCCAGCATTTT.

CDR3 DNA: TGTGCCAGCAGCACAATCCGACAGGGGGACTATGGCTACACCTTC. Amino acid sequence: CASSTIRQGDYGYTF. J is TRBJ1-2 and V is TRBV13; TRBD1 matches at 9 bases. Germline V gene lookup returns CDR1 PRHDT and CDR2 FYEKMQ (reference sequence). The CDR3 has 15 amino acids. Trimming took 5 bases from V and 3 from J; bases not matched to a gene: 7.

This rearrangement joins TRBV6-1 to TRBJ1-1; possibly TRBD1 for D (6 bases). Germline values: CDR1 MNHNS, CDR2 SASEGT. V was clipped by 3 bases and J by 1 base, with 12 bases between them. The CDR3 is made up of 15 amino acids. The CDR3: CASSDQGISNTEAFF. CDR3 nucleotide sequence: TGTGCCAGCAGTGACCAGGGGATTTCGAACACTGAAGCTTTCTTT.

This clone has just a few counts. The chain is built from TRBV6-2 or TRBV6-3 and TRBJ1-3; D is uncertain. CDR1 is MNHEY and CDR2 is SVGEGT in the germline V gene. Trimming took off 0 bases at V and 6 bases at J, with 9 bases between the two ends. The CDR3 consists of 14 residues. CDR3: CASSYSRVANTIYF. CDR3 nucleotide sequence: TGTGCCAGCAGTTACTCACGGGTTGCAAACACCATATATTTT.

The CDR3 DNA is TGTGCCAGCAGCTTATATGGCTTCCCCGGGGAGCTGTTTTTT. Encoded protein: CASSLYGFPGELFF. The chain links TRBV11-3 to TRBJ2-2; D gene unclear. The CDR3 consists of 14 residues. Trimming cost V 2 bases and J 6 bases, with 10 bases left between them. CDR1 and CDR2 (germline): SGHNT, YENEEA. The full variable domain, its missing parts supplied by reference TRBV11-3 and TRBJ2-2, is EAGVVQSPRYKIIEKKQPVAFWCNPISGHNTLYWYLQNLGQGPELLIRYENEEAVDDSQLPKDRFSAERLKGVDSTLKIQPAELGDSAVYLCASSLYGFPGELFFGEGSRLTVL.